This T cell receptor (beta chain) is from a study of blood T cell repertoires in COVID-19. Study information: The origin of the acute and convalescent COVID-19 samples was the United States, Italy and Spain.

As processed by the authors: Reference gene primer amplification gave estimated nucleated cell counts. Profiling relied on immunoSEQ multiplex PCR, and the TCRdb table lists in-frame clones only, not all of them. D and trimming were read from the DNA, whereas the V and J calls and clone size are those reported in that table. The table records about 140,000 clones, 80% to 90% of them present only once. Germline CDR1 SGHNT, CDR2 YENEEA. The V and J ends lost 4 bases and 1 base respectively, with 12 bases between them. The length of the CDR3 is 15 residues. The cohort comprised adults aged 18 to 89 years residing in approximately 25 US areas. The study counted Cohort 3 donors as recovered given two negative PCRs, clearance, or symptom resolution.

The specimen sequenced was PBMCs or T cells enriched from blood (not recorded which). The source is a man between 50 and 59 years old who had recovered from COVID-19. The rearrangement links TRBV11-3 to TRBJ2-3; the D gene is possibly TRBD2 (5 bases). CDR3 DNA: TGTGCCAGCAGCTCCGGGAACCTCGGCACAGATACGCAGTATTTT. This translates into CASSSGNLGTDTQYF.